Each of the 8 T cell receptor beta chains below was sequenced from the same sample in a study of blood T cell repertoires in COVID-19. Sequenced by immunoSEQ multiplex PCR; TCRdb stores in-frame clones only, minus some. The sample lists 85,000 to 95,000 clones; around 87% were seen once. Sequencing input: peripheral blood. Receptor source: a human donor with acute or convalescent COVID-19. The donor label of this sample is uncertain.

The chain is built from TRBV5-5 and TRBJ1-3; a weak D match, TRBD1 (5 bases). The CDR3 sequence is 15 residues long. The germline V gene encodes CDR1 SGHKS and CDR2 YYEKEE (reference sequence). Between the trimmed V and J ends, which lost 4 bases and 0 bases, there was a span of 11 bases. In DNA, the CDR3 is TGTGCCAGCAGCCCGGACACAGCCTCTGGAAACACCATATATTTT. It encodes CASSPDTASGNTIYF.

In this sample, this clone turned up once. The chain links TRBV28 to TRBJ2-1, with 7 bases fitting TRBD1. The CDR3 sequence is 15 residues long. V shed 6 bases, J shed 1 base, and the junction held 6 bases outside the gene matches. CDR1 is MDHEN and CDR2 is SYDVKM in the germline V gene. CDR3: CASRSTGDSYNEQFF. DNA of the CDR3: TGTGCCAGCAGATCTACAGGGGATTCCTACAATGAGCAGTTCTTC.

This clone showed up just once. The chain joins TRBV7-2 to TRBJ1-5; 7 bases agree with TRBD1. Losses at the gene ends were 2 bases for V and 2 bases for J; bases not matched to a gene: 9. In germline, CDR1 is SGHTA, CDR2 FQGNSA. This CDR3 spans 17 amino acids. DNA of the CDR3: TGTGCCAGCAGCTTATATCCCAGAGGACAGGGCAATCAGCCCCAGCATTTT. Its protein is CASSLYPRGQGNQPQHF.

This sequence joins TRBV7-2 and TRBJ2-2; 9 positions agree with TRBD2. Germline loops: CDR1 SGHTA, CDR2 FQGNSA. This CDR3 region has 16 residues. Trimming removed 7 bases from V and 1 base from J; junction bases left unmatched: 7. CDR3 nucleotide sequence: TGTGCCAGCATGGGTGGCGGGGGGGGGAACACCGGGGAGCTGTTTTTT. Its protein is CASMGGGGGNTGELFF.

This chain links TRBV28 with TRBJ2-1; D perhaps matches TRBD2 (6 bases). The CDR3 extends over 14 amino acids. The germline V gene encodes CDR1 MDHEN and CDR2 SYDVKM. Trimming took 5 bases from V and 0 from J, leaving 8 bases between them. This CDR3 is CASSLSGSYNEQFF. CDR3 in DNA: TGTGCCAGCAGTCTTAGCGGCTCCTACAATGAGCAGTTCTTC.

The V call is TRBV11-2, the J call TRBJ1-2; D is possibly TRBD1 (6 bases). The CDR3 contains 15 residues. Germline V CDR1 and CDR2: SGHAT, FQNNGV. Trimming took 2 bases from V and 3 from J, leaving 13 bases between them. CDR3 sequence reads: CASSLTPAGDYGYTF. The CDR3 DNA reads as TGTGCCAGCAGCTTAACCCCGGCAGGGGACTATGGCTACACCTTC.

The V and J genes are TRBV7-9 and TRBJ2-1; 10 bases are shared with TRBD2. The ends lost 1 base at V and 4 bases at J; junction bases unmatched: 4. This CDR3 is built from 16 residues. Germline-derived CDR1 and CDR2 are SEHNR and FQNEAQ (reference sequence). The CDR3 DNA reads as TGTGCCAGCAGCTTAGTACTAGCGGGGAAATACAATGAGCAGTTCTTC. Encoded protein: CASSLVLAGKYNEQFF. Full variable domain (missing parts from reference TRBV7-9 and TRBJ2-1): DTGVSQNPRHKITKRGQNVTFRCDPISEHNRLYWYRQTLGQGPEFLTYFQNEAQLEKSRLLSDRFSAERPKGSFSTLEIQRTEQGDSAMYLCASSLVLAGKYNEQFFGPGTRLTVL.

Concerning this clone itself: A junction end diverges from the germline sequence, so it may reflect a read error. The chain joins TRBV5-1 to TRBJ2-2; 8 nucleotides agree with TRBD1. Germline V gene lookup returns CDR1 SGHRS and CDR2 YFSETQ. The CDR3 contains 15 residues. CDR3 in DNA: TGCGCCAGCAGCTTGGGGGACAGGAACTCCGGGGAGCTGTTTTTT. This codes for CASSLGDRNSGELFF.